Below are 9 T cell receptor beta chains sequenced from a single sample in a study of T cells after yellow fever vaccination. TCRdb fed the 5' RACE reads into MiXCR, producing one record per CDR3 protein. This table holds about 240,000 distinct CDR3 sequences, more than 3.5% found once. Sample: PBMCs, taken 15 days after the yellow fever booster vaccination. The receptors derive from a man in his late teens or twenties who received the YFV17D yellow fever vaccine.

This clonotype has ten or more counts. CDR3: CASSPKGADGYTF. The CDR3 DNA sequence: TGTGCCAGCAGTCCGAAGGGGGCTGATGGCTACACCTTC. The chain uses TRBV12-3 or TRBV12-4 and TRBJ1-2, with 7 bases aligning to TRBD1. Unmatched junction bases numbered 6, after V lost 5 bases and J lost 6 bases. This CDR3 region has 13 residues.

This clonotype occurred a few times. The rearrangement uses TRBV30 and TRBJ1-5, with D perhaps TRBD1 (6 bases). V was clipped by 3 bases and J by 4 bases, with 13 bases between them. CDR1 and CDR2 from the germline V gene are GTSNPN and SVGIG (reference sequence). The CDR3 has 14 residues. The CDR3 reads CAWSGIQGNQPQHF. The CDR3 region has the DNA TGTGCCTGGAGCGGGATTCAGGGGAATCAGCCCCAGCATTTT. Variable domain in full (rest from reference TRBV30 and TRBJ1-5): SQTIHQWPATLVQPVGSPLSLECTVEGTSNPNLYWYRQAAGRGLQLLFYSVGIGQISSEVPQNLSASRPQDRQFILSSKKLLLSDSGFYLCAWSGIQGNQPQHFGDGTRLSIL.

This clonotype was counted many times. This chain connects TRBV12-3 or TRBV12-4 to TRBJ1-1; D is undetermined. The CDR3 length is 14 residues. Trimming removed 6 bases from V and 0 bases from J, with 11 bases in between. The CDR3 DNA is TGTGCCAGCAGCTACCAGGTAATGAACACTGAAGCTTTCTTT. Translated: CASSYQVMNTEAFF.

This clonotype appeared many times. The CDR3 loop reads CASSLKSGGASTDTQYF. CDR3 DNA sequence: TGTGCCAGCAGCTTGAAGAGCGGGGGAGCTAGCACAGATACGCAGTATTTT. The genes are TRBV5-4 and TRBJ2-3; 8 positions agree with TRBD2. V shed 1 base, J shed 0 bases, and the junction held 7 bases outside the gene matches. The CDR3 extends over 17 amino acids. Germline V gene lookup returns CDR1 SGHNT and CDR2 YYREEE (reference sequence).

At least ten counts were recorded for this clonotype. The J gene is TRBJ2-2, the V gene TRBV7-3; tentatively, D is TRBD1 or TRBD2 (5 bases each). The germline gives CDR1 SGHTA, CDR2 FQGTGA. Trimming left V 5 bases short and J 0 bases short, with 10 bases between. The CDR3 is 15 amino acids. CDR3: CASSPGTANTGELFF. The CDR3 bases are TGTGCCAGCAGCCCTGGGACGGCGAACACCGGGGAGCTGTTTTTT. The full variable domain, in which reference TRBV7-3 and TRBJ2-2 provide the parts outside the CDR3, is GAGVSQTPSNKVTEKGKYVELRCDPISGHTALYWYRQSLGQGPEFLIYFQGTGAADDSGLPNDRFFAVRPEGSVSTLKIQRTERGDSAVYLCASSPGTANTGELFFGEGSRLTVL.

This clonotype was seen many times. This chain uses TRBV5-1 with TRBJ1-5; D might be TRBD1 (5 bases). This CDR3 has 16 amino acids. V shed 4 bases and J shed 0 bases, with 14 bases lying between them. Germline CDR1 reads SGHRS; CDR2 reads YFSETQ. The DNA of the CDR3 is TGCGCCAGCAGCCCTGGGGCCGGAAATAGCAATCAGCCCCAGCATTTT. Translation gives CASSPGAGNSNQPQHF.

The sample holds many counts of this clonotype. The rearrangement links TRBV7-9 to TRBJ2-3, with 7 bases aligning to TRBD1. The V gene end was trimmed by 1 base and the J gene end by 1 base; junction bases not matched to a gene: 11. The CDR3 length is 18 residues. The germline CDR1 and CDR2 sequences are SEHNR and FQNEAQ (reference sequence). CDR3 nucleotide sequence: TGTGCCAGCAGCTTAGTTCTGGGACAGAGGATCCGCACAGATACGCAGTATTTT. This translates into CASSLVLGQRIRTDTQYF.

In its sample, this clonotype was seen many times. This chain links TRBV20-1 with TRBJ2-2; 9 bases align to TRBD1. Germline V gives CDR1 DFQATT, CDR2 SNEGSKA (reference sequence). The CDR3 is 14 amino acids. CDR3 DNA: TGCCTGAGAGGGGACAGGGCGGGAACCGGGGAGCTGTTTTTT. Its protein is CLRGDRAGTGELFF.

This clonotype was seen more than once but under ten times. CDR3 in amino acids: CASSGHGGSYEQYF. The CDR3 DNA follows: TGCGCCAGCAGCGGTCACGGGGGCTCCTACGAGCAGTACTTC. The chain uses TRBV5-1 and TRBJ2-7; possible D gene TRBD2, 6 bases. The CDR3 extends over 14 amino acids. Germline CDR1 is SGHRS and CDR2 is YFSETQ. V lost 4 bases and J 0 bases, leaving 11 bases between the germline ends.